This T cell receptor beta chain was identified during a study of shared clonotypes between healthy human individuals. TCRdb's table, derived via immunoSEQ multiplex PCR, lists solely in-frame clones and lacks some. This repertoire shows roughly 2 million clones, under 97% found once; its top ten account for roughly 0.13%. Naive CD45RA+ and memory CD45RA-negative subsets were split from CD4+ cells. The receptor was derived from a man between 18 and 29 years old in good health. The specimen sequenced was naive CD4+ T cells sorted from blood. Subset denoted: CD45RA+ positively selected.

In nucleotides, the CDR3 is TGTGCCACCAGCAGAGATAACTCCGAGCAGTACTTC. Translated: CATSRDNSEQYF. The chain links TRBV15 to TRBJ2-7, with D hard to call. Germline V gives CDR1 LNHNV, CDR2 YYDKDF (reference sequence). The ends were cut back, 0 bases at V and 6 bases at J, with 6 bases in the middle. The CDR3 is 12 amino acids.